Sequencing of this T cell receptor (beta chain) was carried out in a study of T cell repertoires in cytomegalovirus infection. Study conclusions and caveats: HLA-C-restricted TCR beta clonotypes specific for CMV led the ex vivo response.

This clonotype was recorded many times. Its antigen is currently unknown. The V and J ends lost 7 bases and 7 bases respectively, with 16 bases between them. There are 13 residues in the CDR3. Germline-derived CDR1 and CDR2 are SNHLY and FYNNEI. One entry per CDR3 protein results from TCRdb running MiXCR on the reads. There are approximately 500,000 distinct CDR3 sequences in the sample; 11% occur only once, and roughly 10% lies in the top ten. This sequence was found in a human donor in good health (CMV status not recorded). Some clones in this sample may be carry-over from other donors' samples. The rearrangement joins TRBV2 to TRBJ1-1; D is unresolved. Sequencing was performed on PBMCs. CDR3 protein: CASISSVSIEAFF. The CDR3 DNA sequence: TGTGCCAGCATCTCCAGCGTATCAATTGAAGCTTTCTTT.